This T cell receptor beta chain is drawn from a study of cytomegalovirus exposure and HLA in healthy donors. V shed 10 bases and J 7 bases; nucleotides not matched to a gene: 12. Per germline, CDR1 SNHLY and CDR2 FYNNEI. The CDR3 spans 14 residues. Both 60 Vbeta primers and 13 Jbeta primers went into the PCR. Sequencing used immunoSEQ multiplex PCR; TCRdb keeps in-frame clones, though not all of them. Of 90,000 to 110,000 clones listed, about 78% were seen once; the top ten hold 1% to 1.5%. In the case of this clone: Antigen unknown.

Study observations and caveats: Analyzed later, association rates of TCRs varied across HLA loci, with DRB1 most and HLA-C fewest. Using a false discovery rate of 0.05, a later analysis showed that around 16,000 TCR beta sequences were associated with HLA alleles. Most subjects' HLA-A and HLA-B alleles were reportedly predicted from TCR beta sequences. The study recorded 150 to 200 TCR beta chains that were cytomegalovirus-associated.

Sequenced: PBMCs. This TCR was recovered from a young man in good health and CMV-seronegative. The rearrangement joins TRBV2 to TRBJ2-2, with TRBD2 matching 7 bases. CDR3 sequence reads: CATQELADNGELFF. Written as DNA, the CDR3 is TGTGCCACCCAGGAGCTAGCGGATAACGGGGAGCTGTTTTTT.